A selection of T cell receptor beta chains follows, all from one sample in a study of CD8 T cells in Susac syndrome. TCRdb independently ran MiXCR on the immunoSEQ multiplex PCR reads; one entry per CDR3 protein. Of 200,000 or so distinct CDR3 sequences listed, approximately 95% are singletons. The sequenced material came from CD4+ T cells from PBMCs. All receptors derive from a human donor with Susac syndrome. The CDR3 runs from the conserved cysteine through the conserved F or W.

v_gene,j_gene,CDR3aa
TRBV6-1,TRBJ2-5,CASSAPRTGVIGTQYF
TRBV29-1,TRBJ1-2,CSVETGVYGYTF
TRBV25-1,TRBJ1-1,CANNSPGETEAFF
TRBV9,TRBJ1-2,CASSRRNQGGYTF
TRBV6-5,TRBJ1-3,CASSYSQTSGNTIYF
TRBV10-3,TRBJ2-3,CAISDRLAGLADTQYF
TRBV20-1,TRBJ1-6,CSARGDRVGGDSPLHF
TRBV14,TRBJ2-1,CASSQIRLVYNEQFF
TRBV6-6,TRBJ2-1,CASIRTMGEQFF
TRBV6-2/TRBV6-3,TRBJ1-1,CASSSSGWGMNTEAFF
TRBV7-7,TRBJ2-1,CASSSGGRYNEQFF
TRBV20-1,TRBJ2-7,CSTEYEQYF
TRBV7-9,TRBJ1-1,CASSSYRGSNTEAFF
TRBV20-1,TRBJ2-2,CSAILSANTGELFF
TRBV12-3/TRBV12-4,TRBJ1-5,CASSLGGQGLQPQHF
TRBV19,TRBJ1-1,CASSWRLDEAFF
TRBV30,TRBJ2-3,CAWSVPRGTDTQYF
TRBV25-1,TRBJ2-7,CASRKGQGLYEQYF
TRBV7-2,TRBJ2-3,CASSTGTGGKTDTQYF
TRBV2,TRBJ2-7,CASRGLGYEQYF
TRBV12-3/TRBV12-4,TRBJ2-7,CASRPGQGAREQYF
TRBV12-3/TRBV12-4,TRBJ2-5,CASSFSTGRGPETQYF
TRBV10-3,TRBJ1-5,CAISPQGNGAQPQHF
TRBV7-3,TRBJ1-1,CASSSAMNTEAFF
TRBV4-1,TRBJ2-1,CASSQVGRGPSSYNEQFF
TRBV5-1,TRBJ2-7,CASSLGLTGNYEQYF
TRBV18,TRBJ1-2,CASSPGDRARYGYTF
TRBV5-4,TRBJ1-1,CASSLPDRMNTEAFF
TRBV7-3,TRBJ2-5,CASSSGQGVRTQYF
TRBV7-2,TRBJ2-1,CASSTRLAGRFNEQFF
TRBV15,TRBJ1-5,CATSTGTAQVDNQPQHF
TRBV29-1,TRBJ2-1,CSSRDSGDNEQFF
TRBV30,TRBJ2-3,CAWSVPPGLAGDTSTDTQYF
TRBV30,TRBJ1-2,CAWKTQGQGSGLRGYTF
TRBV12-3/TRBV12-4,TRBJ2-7,CASSSGQLLPEQYF
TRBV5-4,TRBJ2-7,CASSLPGTSRYEQYF
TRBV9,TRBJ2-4,CASSPRGAWDIQYF
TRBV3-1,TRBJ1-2,CASSQGRVTRYGYTF
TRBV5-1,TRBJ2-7,CASSLGTGQIYEQYF
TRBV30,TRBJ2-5,CAWSLTGVGTQYF
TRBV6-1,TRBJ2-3,CAISQPRRTDTQYF
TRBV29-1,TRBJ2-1,CSVGSGGNNEQFF
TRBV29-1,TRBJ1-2,CSANDMVDYGYTF
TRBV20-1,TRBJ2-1,CSAGGRYNEQFF
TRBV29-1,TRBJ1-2,CSVSTGYGYTF
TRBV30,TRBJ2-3,CACLRQGTQYF